The rows below give T cell receptor beta chains drawn from one sample of a study of cytomegalovirus exposure and HLA in healthy donors. This table comes from immunoSEQ multiplex PCR, and its TCRdb copy is limited to in-frame clones, with some not included. The sample holds 150,000 or so clones. The sequenced material came from PBMCs. These receptors came from a man aged 30-40 years in good health and CMV-seronegative. Both conserved end residues are part of each CDR3. The D gene is left open where the match is weak.

j_call | d_call | v_call | cdr3_nt | cdr3_aa
TRBJ2-7 | TRBD1 | TRBV12-5 | TGTGCTAGTGGCTCCCCCGGGGGCAGGGGGCTCTACGAGCAGTACTTC | CASGSPGGRGLYEQYF
TRBJ1-5 | TRBD1 | TRBV5-5 | TGTGCCAGCAGCCTGGGACAGAATAGCAATCAGCCCCAGCATTTT | CASSLGQNSNQPQHF
TRBJ2-1 | . | TRBV2 | TGTGCCACCGCGCCCGCTAGCCGTGACAATGAGCAGTTCTTC | CATAPASRDNEQFF
TRBJ2-4 | . | TRBV19 | TGTGCCAGTAGTATAGAAGGGGGATTCCGTGGCATTCAGTACTTC | CASSIEGGFRGIQYF
TRBJ2-7 | . | TRBV6-6 | TGTGCCAGCAGTTATGCCGGCAGCGACGCCTACGAGCAGTACTTC | CASSYAGSDAYEQYF
TRBJ2-1 | TRBD1 | TRBV19 | TGTGCCAGTAGTATCCGGACCGGACAGGGAGCCGAGCAGTTCTTC | CASSIRTGQGAEQFF
TRBJ2-4 | . | TRBV4-3 | TGCGCCAGCAGTCCCGACATCTTAGCCAAAAACATTCAGTACTTC | CASSPDILAKNIQYF
TRBJ2-2 | TRBD2 | TRBV5-1 | TGCGCCAGCACTCGGACTAGCGGGAGGGCTGGGGAGCTGTTTTTT | CASTRTSGRAGELFF
TRBJ2-1 | . | TRBV7-2 | TGTGCCAGCAGCTTAGACAACTACAATGAGCAGTTCTTC | CASSLDNYNEQFF
TRBJ1-5 | . | TRBV6-1 | TGTGCCAGCAGTGGCGAGCCAGGTAGCAATCAGCCCCAGCATTTT | CASSGEPGSNQPQHF
TRBJ2-1 | TRBD1 | TRBV4-1 | TGCGCCAGCAGCCAAGATCTGGCAGGGGGTAGGCTAGTCCAGGAGCAGTTCTTC | CASSQDLAGGRLVQEQFF
TRBJ2-1 | TRBD1 | TRBV28 | TGTGCCAGCAGTTGGAGGACAGGGGGCTTCAATGAGCAGTTCTTC | CASSWRTGGFNEQFF
TRBJ2-2 | TRBD2 | TRBV10-3 | TGTGCCATCAGTGGGTCGGGTGGCGGGAGGCTGAACACCGGGGAGCTGTTTTTT | CAISGSGGGRLNTGELFF
TRBJ1-5 | . | TRBV27 | TGTGCCAGCAGTGTGGGACGGGGGGTTAATCAGCCCCAGCATTTT | CASSVGRGVNQPQHF
TRBJ1-4 | . | TRBV7-9 | TGTGCCAGCAGCTCCGGACTGAGAAAACTGTTTTTT | CASSSGLRKLFF
TRBJ1-5 | . | TRBV4-1 | TGCGCCAGCAGCCCTAGCAGCTATCAGCCCCAGCATTTT | CASSPSSYQPQHF
TRBJ2-5 | . | TRBV5-4 | TGTGCCAGCAGAAGGGAGGTCCAAGAGACCCAGTACTTC | CASRREVQETQYF
TRBJ2-1 | TRBD2 | TRBV6-5 | TGTGCCAGCAAGGGGACTAGCCTTTATGAGCAGTTCTTC | CASKGTSLYEQFF